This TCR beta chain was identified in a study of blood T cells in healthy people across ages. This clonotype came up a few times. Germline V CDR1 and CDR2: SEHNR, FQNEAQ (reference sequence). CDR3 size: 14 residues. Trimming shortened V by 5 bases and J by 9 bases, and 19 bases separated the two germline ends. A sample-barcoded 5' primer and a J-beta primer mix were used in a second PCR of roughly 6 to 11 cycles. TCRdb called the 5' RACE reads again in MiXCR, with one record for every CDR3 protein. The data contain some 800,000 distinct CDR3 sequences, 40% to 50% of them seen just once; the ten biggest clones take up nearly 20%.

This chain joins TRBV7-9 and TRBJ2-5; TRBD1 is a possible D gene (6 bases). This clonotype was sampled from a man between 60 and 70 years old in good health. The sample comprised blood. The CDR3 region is CASSPPEQHRAQYF. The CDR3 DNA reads TGTGCCAGCAGCCCTCCGGAGCAGCACAGGGCCCAGTACTTC.